This T cell receptor (beta chain) is from a study of tumor-infiltrating lymphocytes in primary liver carcinoma. The CDR3 runs to 14 residues. CDR1 SQVTM and CDR2 ANQGSEA come from the germline V gene. A primer matching the constant region was used to make TCR beta cDNA from 500 to 600 ng of total RNA. Nested multiplex PCR, run for three rounds with slightly modified ARM-PCR, yielded TCR beta libraries. Running 10 cycles apiece, the first two PCR rounds relied on TRBV1-TRBV30 forward primers together with a C-beta reverse primer. TCRdb fed the multiplex PCR reads into MiXCR, producing one record per CDR3 protein. The sample consists of 250,000 to 400,000 distinct CDR3 sequences, 60% to 80% of them appearing once. A word on this clonotype: The junction departs from germline at one end; a sequencing error may be responsible.

For blood RNA, unsorted whole blood served as the source, and germline DNA was extracted too. The sequencing input was peripheral blood. This clonotype was sampled from a man aged 35-49 years with primary liver carcinoma and hepatitis B virus infection. This rearrangement joins TRBV29-1 to TRBJ2-2, with D possibly TRBD1 on 6 matching bases. The CDR3 nucleotides are TGCAGCGCCCAAGGACAGAGTAACACCGGGGAGCTGTTTTTC. Protein product: CSAQGQSNTGELFF.